This T cell receptor beta chain was sequenced during a study of T cells after yellow fever vaccination. Whole-study results and caveats: Abundant bulk-population clonotypes could contaminate the FACS-sorted repertoires. The study re-detected most primary-vaccination clones after the booster (96% CD4, roughly 90% CD8).

CDR3 length: 18 amino acids. Per the germline V gene, CDR1 is MNHEY and CDR2 is SMNVEV (reference sequence). Trimming stripped 8 bases from V and 7 bases from J, with 29 bases between. For this clonotype: The antigen remains undetermined.

TCRdb called the 5' RACE reads again in MiXCR, with one record for every CDR3 protein. The repertoire includes some 300,000 distinct CDR3 sequences, 8.1% of them detected once, and 15% to 20% sits in the top ten. The rearrangement links TRBV27 to TRBJ2-2; D may match TRBD1 or TRBD2 (5 bases each). This specimen consisted of PBMCs, obtained about 49 days after the first yellow fever vaccination. This sequence was found in a man aged 18 to 30 who received the YFV17D yellow fever vaccine. In DNA form, the CDR3 reads TGTGCCAGCCGGGGCAGAACGGATTCCTTTTCCTCCTACGGGGAGCTGTTTTTT. This encodes CASRGRTDSFSSYGELFF.